This T cell receptor (beta chain) was retrieved from a study of shared clonotypes between healthy human individuals (TCRdb year 2020). In terms of the full investigation: A few men and two women, aged 18 to 49 years, made up the cohort. For each donor, three plates each were used for CD4 naive and CD4 memory, two plates were used for CD8 naive, and one plate was used for CD8 memory. The study deeply sequenced blood TCR repertoires of five healthy adults to estimate repertoire size and the extent of clonotype sharing between individuals. To increase sequencing depth and limit assay-specific biases, TCR repertoire library preparation and sequencing were carried out by different laboratories using diverse techniques. Per donor, leukapheresis produced somewhere between about 0.94 and 10 billion PBMCs.

Spanning cysteine to phenylalanine, the CDR3 consists of 14 amino acids. The entry retains the CDR3 DNA only, 42 bases that are in frame from base 1. Cut back by 1 base and 1 base, the V and J ends lie 7 bases apart. The germline V gene (reference sequence) yields SGHNT for CDR1 and YYREEE for CDR2. As to this clone: Which antigen it targets is not known. Base qualities are missing; no much larger clone stands one base away.

Broader findings and caveats from the paper: Pairwise subsampling led to the expectation that sequencing depth would affect the degree of clonotype sharing among donors. Even with the large sequencing depth, rarefaction of the sorted-subset datasets indicated that sequencing was incomplete. The small number of donors limited the genetic and exposure-history diversity represented. Estimated clonotype richness was generally larger for naive than for memory subsets. Higher generation probabilities were observed for clonotypes shared by all four sorted-subset donors than for non-shared clonotypes. When a few donors were compared, the shared fraction of clonotypes was around 5% for naive CD4, around 4% for naive CD8, 2.3% for memory CD4, and 0.4% for memory CD8. Sampling was limited to blood, and TCR repertoires in tissue likely differ from TCR repertoires in blood.

Using the deep immunoSEQ assay, TCR CDR3 regions were amplified from genomic DNA by multiplex PCR. Extracted genomic DNA from each cell subset was distributed evenly across all wells of several immunoSEQ 96-well plates, and each plate was treated as a replicate. For sorted subsets, approximately 200 ng of genomic DNA, equivalent to roughly 33,000 T cell genomes, went into each replicate PCR. Purified libraries were measured with a Qubit 3.0 fluorometer, size-checked on a Bioanalyzer 2100, and measured again with the KAPA Library Quantification kit. Every immunoSEQ 96-well plate was sequenced on a dedicated single-read 150-cycle Illumina NextSeq 550 flow cell. Under the source paper's analysis protocol: Because the immunoSEQ output included only junctional sequences and no quality scores, the filtering could not be the same as the filtering used for full-length reads. Sequences were annotated with PyIR, a Python wrapper for IgBLAST v1.9, using IMGT germline references to assign V/J genes and CDR3. Any read was removed if the V/J assignment was weak (E-value above 1e-6), the CDR3 was missing, or the read contained stop codons, out-of-frame junctions, or ambiguous translated residues. A V3J clonotype was defined by an identical inferred V gene, J gene, and CDR3 amino acid sequence. Percentage overlap between repertoires was computed as shared unique clonotypes divided by the size of the smaller repertoire. Richness of each repertoire was evaluated using RTK rarefaction, the Chao1 estimator, and Recon v2.1 estimates of unobserved clonotypes. Generation probabilities for all TCRbeta clonotypes obtained by the gDNA method from several donors were computed using OLGA. TCRdb holds this immuneACCESS table with in-frame rearrangements only. Some clones are missing; in checked studies, unresolved V genes explain under half, and the rest has no known cause. D and trimming come from the DNA, and the V and J calls and clone size come from that table. This sample lists some 1,400,000 clones; around 97% were detected once. The top ten hold about 1% of the sample.

Donors were healthy HIV-negative adults with no recently reported acute infections or vaccinations. Every donor was a Caucasian adult living in Nashville, Tennessee, USA. CD4+ T cells were enriched through magnetic negative selection, after which naive cells were positively selected on CD45RA and the remaining negative fraction served as the memory subset. Blood was collected by leukapheresis, and PBMCs were isolated by Ficoll-Histopaque density gradient centrifugation and then cryopreserved in liquid nitrogen vapor phase. Analytical flow cytometry was used to check the purity and quantity of each magnetically sorted T cell population. Genomic DNA was isolated from every sorted fraction and measured by UV absorbance on a Nanodrop 2000c.

The sample comprised naive CD4+ T cells sorted from blood. The cell subset or site label of this sample denotes: CD45RA+ positively selected. This receptor was taken from a man between 25 and 39 years old in good health. The rearranged chain carries TRBV5-4 and TRBJ2-3; the D gene is perhaps TRBD1, from 5 matching bases. For the CDR3, the sequence is CASSLSRGTDTQYF. The nucleotide sequence is TGTGCCAGCAGCTTGAGCAGGGGCACAGATACGCAGTATTTT.